The text below deals with one TCR beta chain. This clonotype was counted ten times or more. Its antigen remains undetermined. No much larger clone is present one base from it, and per-base qualities are unavailable. Ophthalmopathy patients were characterized by moderately to severely active disease, a Clinical Activity Score of at least 3, a NOSPECS grade of at least 4, and a disease duration under 3 months. Patients with other autoimmune diseases, uncontrolled infections, pregnancy or lactation were excluded from the study. Diagnosis relied on clinical symptoms, serum thyroxine, TRAb, thyroid ultrasound and orbital computed tomography. Ficoll-Paque density gradient centrifugation was used to isolate PBMCs from around 10 ml of fresh peripheral blood. Total RNA was extracted using Trizol reagent, and RNA quality was checked on an Agilent 2100 Bioanalyzer. The data are from a study of Graves' ophthalmopathy and Graves' hyperthyroidism listed by TCRdb under 2018. For the wider study: Peripheral blood was collected at initial diagnosis, prior to any treatment. In roughly six hyperthyroidism patients, the T-cell repertoire of thyroid tissue was compared with the T-cell repertoire of blood. In total, 120 to 150 blood samples were TCR-sequenced: roughly 45 ophthalmopathy, under 85 hyperthyroidism and some 17 hyperthyroidism-to-ophthalmopathy patients. To explore V-J signatures distinguishing ophthalmopathy from hyperthyroidism, a discovery set of under 110 patients (43 ophthalmopathy, roughly 55 stable hyperthyroidism) was enrolled. Following sampling, methimazole starting at 30 mg daily was administered to hyperthyroidism patients, and high-dose intravenous methylprednisolone was administered to ophthalmopathy patients. For independent validation, a separate cohort was made up of fewer than 20 hyperthyroidism patients plus 17 patients who later progressed from hyperthyroidism to ophthalmopathy. The study used signatures of the TCR beta repertoire to tell Graves' ophthalmopathy apart from Graves' hyperthyroidism and to predict which patients would progress to ophthalmopathy. Overall results and qualifications from the work: Most of the expanded thyroid clonotypes with a frequency above 0.001 were also detected in blood, and it was suggested that the thyroid immune response may be reflected by blood repertoires. No statistical method was used to predetermine the sample size, and group allocation was not hidden from the investigators. In validation, the model predicted ophthalmopathy progression with about 71% sensitivity and 72.22% specificity; some 13 predicted patients were CT-confirmed with GO in a median of about 6.2 months. In cross-validation, the 13-signature model distinguished ophthalmopathy from stable hyperthyroidism with almost 90% sensitivity and approximately 81% specificity, and in the test set the corresponding values were about 80% and 75%.

TCR beta CDR3 regions were amplified from RNA transcripts for repertoire sequencing. HTBI primers and the Qiagen OneStep RT-PCR kit were used in a first-round RT-PCR, which was followed by a second-round multiplex PCR, size selection and purification. Sequencing of the libraries was carried out on an Illumina HiSeq2000 in paired-end mode with 100 bp reads. The paper's data handling went like this. Reads were processed with SOAPnuke, discarding reads with adapters, uncalled bases, mean Phred below 15, or no exact constant-primer or identifier match. High-quality paired reads were merged with COPE v1.2.5. Each unique nucleotide sequence was treated as a clonotype, and MiTCR v1.1 was used to align the clonotypes to the IMGT TRB V, D and J references. The analysis was limited to V-J combinations with a frequency above 0.0001, which together covered 99.2% of the repertoires. For each V-J combination, a TCR clonal expansion and chaos score was defined as the ratio of F50 clonal expansion to chaos observed in the TCRdist matrix. Welch's t-statistics and random forest were used to reduce features to about a dozen V-J combinations, which were fed into a naive Bayes classifier. The similarity between thyroid and blood repertoires was quantified using the Morisita-Horn index. TCRdb passed the public sequencing reads through fastp at Q25 and MiXCR, retaining productive beta sequences. A single entry per CDR3 protein holds the most common genes and DNA from its merged rows. TCRdb assigned the V and J calls; the authors' analysis was not used. This sample comprises approximately 700,000 distinct CDR3 sequences, approximately 39% of them detected only once. Roughly 3.5% of the sample is taken by the ten largest.

The germline V gene provides CDR1 SNHLY and CDR2 FYNNEI. V drops 5 bases and J drops 6 bases, leaving 23 bases in between. The CDR3 starts with the cysteine, ends with the phenylalanine, and has 16 residues. The kept DNA is CDR3 alone, 48 bases in frame from the first base. The rearranged chain carries TRBV2 and TRBJ2-7; 5 matching bases give a weak D call of TRBD1. The sequence came from an adult man with Graves' ophthalmopathy. Material: peripheral blood. The DNA reads TGTGCCAGCAGTTCTCCCCTTGGCAGGGCCCTCGGCGAGCAGTACTTC. The translation is CASSSPLGRALGEQYF.